The 22 T cell receptor beta chains below all came from one sample that was sequenced in a study of radiotherapy plus CTLA-4 blockade in lung cancer. Clones were sequenced by immunoSEQ multiplex PCR, and TCRdb holds only the in-frame ones, with some missing. The table lists 70,000 to 85,000 clones, 70% to 85% of them singletons. Sequencing used peripheral blood, obtained from a patient treated with radiotherapy plus ipilimumab. All receptors derive from a human donor with non-small cell lung cancer whose response to radiotherapy plus ipilimumab could not be evaluated.

V gene TRBV29-1 combines with J gene TRBJ1-2; 8 nucleotides match TRBD1. V lost 7 bases, J lost 4 bases, and 8 bases stayed unmatched. Germline CDR1 is SQVTM and CDR2 is ANQGSEA. The CDR3 covers 13 residues. The CDR3 coding sequence is TGCAGCGCCGCCCCCGGACAGGGCTATGGCTACACCTTC. This gives the protein CSAAPGQGYGYTF.

The chain recombines TRBV27 with TRBJ2-7, with 8 bases lining up with TRBD2. Germline loops: CDR1 MNHEY, CDR2 SMNVEV (reference sequence). V was clipped by 3 bases and J by 3 bases; unmatched bases: 7. This CDR3 is 15 amino acids long. The CDR3 DNA reads as TGTGCCAGCAGTTTGAGTCTAGCGGGTATCTACGAGCAGTACTTC. Translated: CASSLSLAGIYEQYF.

The genes are TRBV10-3 and TRBJ1-3, with TRBD1 identical over 7 bases. V was clipped by 2 bases and J by 0 bases; unmatched bases: 4. The CDR3 totals 16 residues. CDR1 is ENHRY and CDR2 is SYGVKD in the germline V gene. CDR3 nucleotides: TGTGCCATCAGTGAGAACCGGGACAGCTCTGGAAACACCATATATTTT. It encodes CAISENRDSSGNTIYF.

The V gene is TRBV11-3, the J gene TRBJ2-7; maybe TRBD1 (6 bases). CDR1 is SGHNT, CDR2 YENEEA, per germline. The CDR3 length is 15 residues. Between the trimmed V and J ends, which lost 6 bases and 0 bases, there was a span of 15 bases. The CDR3 loop reads CASRLRDTASYEQYF. The CDR3 bases are TGTGCCAGCAGGCTCCGGGACACCGCCTCCTACGAGCAGTACTTC.

This clone was found a few times. The V and J genes are TRBV10-3 and TRBJ1-3; TRBD1 might be the D (6 bases). Germline CDR1 ENHRY, CDR2 SYGVKD. There are 15 residues in the CDR3. Trimming took 3 bases from V and 0 from J, leaving 9 bases between them. The CDR3 coding sequence is TGTGCCATCAGTGATGGGGGGGCCTCTGGAAACACCATATATTTT. It translates to CAISDGGASGNTIYF.

This clone turned up a few times. This chain uses TRBV18 with TRBJ2-5; D remains unclear. CDR1 is KGHSH, CDR2 LQKENI, per germline. V lost 3 bases to trimming and J lost 2 bases, with 13 bases between them. The CDR3 length is 15 residues. The CDR3 protein is CASSPTPRYQETQYF. The CDR3 nucleotides read TGTGCCAGCTCACCTACACCTCGTTATCAAGAGACCCAGTACTTC.

This clone was seen a few times. The chain joins TRBV4-2 to TRBJ1-2; 7 nucleotides line up with TRBD1. This CDR3 is 15 amino acids long. Germline CDR1 reads LGHNA; CDR2 reads YNFKEQ. J gave up 8 bases and V 0 bases, and 9 bases lay outside the gene matches. The CDR3 region is CASSQDHRGMGGYTF. The CDR3 DNA is TGTGCCAGCAGCCAAGATCACAGGGGAATGGGGGGCTACACCTTC.

The rearrangement uses TRBV6-1 and TRBJ1-1; the match to TRBD1 covers 9 bases. The CDR3 has 18 residues. CDR1 and CDR2 from the germline V gene are MNHNS and SASEGT. After removal of 4 bases from V and 0 bases from J, the junction contained 12 bases not matched to a gene. CDR3 nucleotide sequence: TGTGCCAGCAGTGTCAAACAGGGGGCTAGTCGGATGAACACTGAAGCTTTCTTT. The encoded protein is CASSVKQGASRMNTEAFF.

This clone was seen only a few times. The rearrangement links TRBV19 to TRBJ1-2, with D unclear. Trimming pared 5 bases from V and 0 bases from J, leaving 7 bases between. The CDR3 is 13 amino acids. Looked up from germline, CDR1 is LNHDA and CDR2 is SQIVND (reference sequence). The CDR3 nucleotides are TGTGCCAGTAGTTCGCCGGCTAACTATGGCTACACCTTC. It yields the protein CASSSPANYGYTF.

This rearrangement joins TRBV29-1 to TRBJ2-1, with 9 nucleotides matching TRBD1. Germline CDR1 SQVTM, CDR2 ANQGSEA. V lost 7 bases to trimming and J lost 4 bases; unmatched junction nucleotides: 2. CDR3 length: 12 residues. DNA of the CDR3: TGCAGCGCGGGACAGGGTTACAATGAGCAGTTCTTC. It codes for CSAGQGYNEQFF.

This clone came up a few times. The chain uses TRBV4-2 and TRBJ1-1; possible D gene TRBD1, 6 bases. This CDR3 comprises 13 residues. Germline V gives CDR1 LGHNA, CDR2 YNFKEQ. V lost 5 bases and J 3 bases, leaving 10 bases between the germline ends. DNA of the CDR3: TGTGCCAGCAGCTTCAAGGGGGACACTGAAGCTTTCTTT. Translated, it gives CASSFKGDTEAFF.

V usage is TRBV4-1 and J usage is TRBJ1-2; D gene ambiguous. This CDR3 spans 14 amino acids. Germline assignment: CDR1 MGHRA and CDR2 YSYEKL. The V end lost 1 base, the J end lost 8 bases, and 14 bases lay between the germline ends. The CDR3 spells CASSQVGWGVGYTF. The CDR3 DNA sequence: TGCGCCAGCAGCCAAGTGGGGTGGGGAGTAGGCTACACCTTC.

This rearrangement joins TRBV27 to TRBJ1-1; D gene uncertain. This CDR3 is built from 13 residues. Trimming shortened V by 0 bases and J by 2 bases, and 4 bases separated the two germline ends. Germline CDR1 and CDR2: MNHEY and SMNVEV (reference sequence). The CDR3 coding sequence is TGTGCCAGCAGTTTATCCCATAACACTGAAGCTTTCTTT. This sequence encodes CASSLSHNTEAFF.

The gene calls are TRBV19 and TRBJ2-2; D perhaps matches TRBD2 (5 bases). The CDR3 covers 17 residues. The V gene lost 1 base and the J gene lost 5 bases, with 17 bases spanning the gap. From germline, CDR1 is LNHDA and CDR2 SQIVND (reference sequence). DNA of the CDR3: TGTGCCAGTAGTATAGGGTACGGAGGCCGTCGAACCGGGGAGCTGTTTTTT. Translating it yields CASSIGYGGRRTGELFF. Drawing the rest from reference TRBV19 and TRBJ2-2, the complete variable domain is DGGITQSPKYLFRKEGQNVTLSCEQNLNHDAMYWYRQDPGQGLRLIYYSQIVNDFQKGDIAEGYSVSREKKESFPLTVTSAQKNPTAFYLCASSIGYGGRRTGELFFGEGSRLTVL.

The rearrangement links TRBV4-2 to TRBJ1-1; 8 bases fit TRBD1. CDR1 LGHNA and CDR2 YNFKEQ come from the germline V gene. Trimming at V came to 2 bases and at J to 5 bases, leaving 7 bases not matched to a gene. There are 15 residues in the CDR3. CDR3 protein: CASSQLLDRVTEAFF. The CDR3 DNA sequence: TGTGCCAGCAGCCAACTCTTGGACAGGGTGACTGAAGCTTTCTTT.

This chain joins TRBV5-1 and TRBJ2-1; 9 nucleotides align to TRBD2. This CDR3 comprises 16 residues. Germline V gives CDR1 SGHRS, CDR2 YFSETQ. The V and J ends lost 0 bases and 0 bases, in that order; junction bases with no gene match: 1. The CDR3 sequence: CASSLVSGSSYNEQFF. The CDR3 DNA sequence: TGCGCCAGCAGCTTGGTTAGCGGGAGCTCCTACAATGAGCAGTTCTTC. Full variable domain (rest looked up from reference TRBV5-1 and TRBJ2-1): KAGVTQTPRYLIKTRGQQVTLSCSPISGHRSVSWYQQTPGQGLQFLFEYFSETQRNKGNFPGRFSGRQFSNSRSEMNVSTLELGDSALYLCASSLVSGSSYNEQFFGPGTRLTVL.

V and J are TRBV4-1 and TRBJ1-5; D uncertain. Germline-derived CDR1 and CDR2 are MGHRA and YSYEKL. The CDR3 consists of 15 residues. Trimming took 1 base from V and 2 from J, leaving 9 bases between them. This CDR3 is CASSQGGNGNQPQHF. The CDR3 DNA reads TGCGCCAGCAGCCAAGGAGGGAACGGCAATCAGCCCCAGCATTTT.

The rearrangement links TRBV10-1 to TRBJ2-2, with 11 nucleotides matching TRBD1. Germline values: CDR1 WNHNN, CDR2 SYGVQD (reference sequence). CDR3 length: 15 amino acids. Losses at the gene ends were 3 bases for V and 6 bases for J; bases not matched to a gene: 3. The CDR3 reads CASSDPGQGAGELFF. The CDR3 DNA reads TGCGCCAGCAGTGATCCGGGACAGGGGGCCGGGGAGCTGTTTTTT.

The rearrangement links TRBV11-3 to TRBJ2-1, with 9 bases that match TRBD2. The CDR3 loop spans 18 amino acids. Looked up from germline, CDR1 is SGHNT and CDR2 is YENEEA. The junction had 8 bases not matched to a gene; V was cut back by 2 bases and J by 0 bases. The CDR3 loop is CASSLLGGRGSSYNEQFF. The CDR3 DNA reads TGTGCCAGCAGCTTACTGGGCGGGAGGGGAAGCTCCTACAATGAGCAGTTCTTC.

This rearrangement joins TRBV4-2 to TRBJ1-1, with D hard to call. The V and J ends lost 5 bases and 4 bases respectively, with 20 bases between them. Germline V gene data show CDR1 as LGHNA and CDR2 as YNFKEQ. CDR3 length equals 16 residues. CDR3 bases: TGTGCCAGCAGCTTGCGACCAGATTTGGGCGCCACTGAAGCTTTCTTT. As protein: CASSLRPDLGATEAFF.

V and J are TRBV9 and TRBJ2-1, with D possibly being TRBD2 (6 bases). This CDR3 has 15 residues. Germline V lookup: CDR1 SGDLS, CDR2 YYNGEE. V lost 1 base and J lost 10, with 18 bases in between. The DNA of the CDR3 is TGTGCCAGCAGCGTAACTCGGACTACTCCCCGGGAGCAGTTCTTC. This sequence encodes CASSVTRTTPREQFF.

The chain uses TRBV7-9 and TRBJ2-5, with unresolved D. Matching the DNA end better, TRBJ2-7 makes the J call doubtful. Per the germline V gene, CDR1 is SEHNR and CDR2 is FQNEAQ (reference sequence). There are 15 residues in the CDR3. CDR3 nucleotide sequence: TGTGCCAGCAGCTTCTCTTTGAAGAGCTCCTACGAGCAGTACTTC. Its translation is CASSFSLKSSYEQYF.